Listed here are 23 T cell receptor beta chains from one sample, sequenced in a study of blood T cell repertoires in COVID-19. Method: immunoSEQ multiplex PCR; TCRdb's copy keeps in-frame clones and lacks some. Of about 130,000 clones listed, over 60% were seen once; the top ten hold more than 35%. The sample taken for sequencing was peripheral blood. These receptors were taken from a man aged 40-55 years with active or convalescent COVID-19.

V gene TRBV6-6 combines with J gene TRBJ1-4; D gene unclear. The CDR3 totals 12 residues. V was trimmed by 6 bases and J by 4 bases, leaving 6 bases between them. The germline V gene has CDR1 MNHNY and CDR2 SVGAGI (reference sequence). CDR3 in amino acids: CASSSINEKLFF. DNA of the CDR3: TGTGCCAGCAGCTCTATTAATGAAAAACTGTTTTTT.

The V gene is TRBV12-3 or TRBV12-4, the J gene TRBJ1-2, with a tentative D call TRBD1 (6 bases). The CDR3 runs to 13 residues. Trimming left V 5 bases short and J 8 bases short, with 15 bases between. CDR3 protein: CASSPRDNGGYTF. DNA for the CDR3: TGTGCCAGCAGTCCCCGGGACAACGGGGGCTACACCTTC.

CDR3 in amino acids: CASSQDSYYGYTF. The CDR3 DNA reads as TGTGCCAGCAGTCAGGACTCCTACTATGGCTACACCTTC. The chain employs TRBV6-5 and TRBJ1-2; D is ambiguous. The V gene's germline CDR1 is MNHEY and CDR2 SVGAGI. The CDR3 length is 13 residues. V lost 5 bases, J lost 3 bases, and 10 bases lay in between.

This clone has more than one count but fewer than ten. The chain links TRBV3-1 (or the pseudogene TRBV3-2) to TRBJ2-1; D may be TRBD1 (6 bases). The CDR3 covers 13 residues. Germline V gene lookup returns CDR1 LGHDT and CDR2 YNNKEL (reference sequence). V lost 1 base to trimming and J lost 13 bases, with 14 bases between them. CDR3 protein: CASSQVRGTPQFF. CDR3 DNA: TGTGCCAGCAGCCAAGTGAGGGGGACCCCTCAGTTCTTC.

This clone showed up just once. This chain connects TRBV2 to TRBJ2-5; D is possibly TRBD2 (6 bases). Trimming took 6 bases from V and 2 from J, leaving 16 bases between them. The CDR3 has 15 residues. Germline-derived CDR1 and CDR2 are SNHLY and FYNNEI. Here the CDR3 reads CASRRFIADQETQYF. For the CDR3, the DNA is TGTGCCAGCAGGAGATTCATAGCGGATCAAGAGACCCAGTACTTC. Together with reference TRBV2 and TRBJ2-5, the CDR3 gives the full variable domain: EPEVTQTPSHQVTQMGQEVILRCVPISNHLYFYWYRQILGQKVEFLVSFYNNEISEKSEIFDDQFSVERPDGSNFTLKIRSTKLEDSAMYFCASRRFIADQETQYFGPGTRLLVL.

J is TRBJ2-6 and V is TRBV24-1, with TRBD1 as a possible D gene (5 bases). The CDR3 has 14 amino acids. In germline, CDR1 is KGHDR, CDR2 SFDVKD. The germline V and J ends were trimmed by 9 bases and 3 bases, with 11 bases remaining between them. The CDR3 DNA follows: TGTGCCACCTCCCCCAGGGTTGGGGCCAACGTCCTGACTTTC. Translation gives CATSPRVGANVLTF.

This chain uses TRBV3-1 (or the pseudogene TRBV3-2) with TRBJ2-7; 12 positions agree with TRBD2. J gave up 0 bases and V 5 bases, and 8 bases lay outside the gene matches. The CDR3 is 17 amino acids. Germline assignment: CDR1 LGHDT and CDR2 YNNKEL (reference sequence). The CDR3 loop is CASSLRTSGVSSYEQYF. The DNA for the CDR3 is TGTGCCAGCAGCTTGAGGACTAGCGGGGTAAGCTCCTACGAGCAGTACTTC.

The CDR3 here is CASSPDLRGYNQPQHF. CDR3 sequence (DNA): TGTGCCAGCTCACCCGATTTAAGGGGGTACAATCAGCCCCAGCATTTT. The chain joins TRBV18 to TRBJ1-5; D is perhaps TRBD1 (6 bases). Trimming took off 3 bases at V and 3 bases at J, with 15 bases between the two ends. Germline CDR1 and CDR2: KGHSH and LQKENI. The CDR3 is 16 residues long.

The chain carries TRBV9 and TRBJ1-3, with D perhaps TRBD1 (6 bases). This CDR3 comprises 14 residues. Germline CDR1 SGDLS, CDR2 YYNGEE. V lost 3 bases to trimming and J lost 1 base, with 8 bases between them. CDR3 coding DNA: TGTGCCAGCAGCGCTACAGGGTCTGGAAACACCATATATTTT. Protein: CASSATGSGNTIYF.

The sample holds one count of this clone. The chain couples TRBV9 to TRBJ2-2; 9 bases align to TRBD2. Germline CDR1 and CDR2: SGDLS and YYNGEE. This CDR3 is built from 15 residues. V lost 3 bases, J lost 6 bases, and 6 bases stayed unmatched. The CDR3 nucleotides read TGTGCCAGCAGCGAAGCGGGAGGAGTGGCCGGGGAGCTGTTTTTT. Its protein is CASSEAGGVAGELFF.

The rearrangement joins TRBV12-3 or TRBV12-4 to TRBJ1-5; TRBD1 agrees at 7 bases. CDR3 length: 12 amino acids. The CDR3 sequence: CASGGFAQPQHF. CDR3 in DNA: TGTGCTTCAGGGGGTTTCGCTCAGCCCCAGCATTTT.

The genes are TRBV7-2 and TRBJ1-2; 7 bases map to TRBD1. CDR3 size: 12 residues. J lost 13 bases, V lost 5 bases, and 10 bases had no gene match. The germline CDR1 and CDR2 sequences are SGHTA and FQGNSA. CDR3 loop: CASSRPGQRSTF. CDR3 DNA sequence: TGTGCCAGCAGCAGACCGGGACAGCGGTCCACCTTC.

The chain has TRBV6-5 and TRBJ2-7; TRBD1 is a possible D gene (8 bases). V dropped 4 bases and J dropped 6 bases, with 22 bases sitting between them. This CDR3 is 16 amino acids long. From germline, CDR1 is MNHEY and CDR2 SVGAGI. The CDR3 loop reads CASSSSRTGRVGEQYF. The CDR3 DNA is TGTGCCAGCAGTTCTTCCAGGACAGGGAGGGTTGGCGAGCAGTACTTC.

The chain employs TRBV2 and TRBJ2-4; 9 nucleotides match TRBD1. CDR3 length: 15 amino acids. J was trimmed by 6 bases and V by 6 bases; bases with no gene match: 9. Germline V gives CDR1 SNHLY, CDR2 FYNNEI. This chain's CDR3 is CASSADRGGRNIQYF. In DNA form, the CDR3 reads TGTGCCAGCAGCGCGGACAGGGGCGGGAGAAACATTCAGTACTTC.

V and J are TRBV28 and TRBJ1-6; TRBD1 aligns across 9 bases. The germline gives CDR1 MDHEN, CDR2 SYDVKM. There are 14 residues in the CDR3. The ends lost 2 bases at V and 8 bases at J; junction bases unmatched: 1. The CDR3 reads CASSLTGGDSPLHF. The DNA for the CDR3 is TGTGCCAGCAGTTTAACAGGGGGCGATTCACCCCTCCACTTT.

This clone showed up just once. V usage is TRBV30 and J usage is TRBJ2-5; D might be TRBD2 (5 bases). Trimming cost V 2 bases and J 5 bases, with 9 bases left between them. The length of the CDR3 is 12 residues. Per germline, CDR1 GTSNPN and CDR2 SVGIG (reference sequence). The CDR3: CAWSRGRETQYF. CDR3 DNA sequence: TGTGCCTGGAGTCGGGGTCGGGAGACCCAGTACTTC.

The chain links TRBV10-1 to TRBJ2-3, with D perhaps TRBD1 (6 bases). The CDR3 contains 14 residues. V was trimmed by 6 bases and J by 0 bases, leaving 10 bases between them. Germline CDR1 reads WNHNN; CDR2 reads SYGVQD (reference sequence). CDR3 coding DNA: TGCGCCAGCAGCCGGGACAAGAGCACAGATACGCAGTATTTT. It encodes CASSRDKSTDTQYF.

The CDR3 loop reads CASSTGNNNEQFF. The CDR3 bases are TGTGCCAGTTCGACAGGAAACAACAATGAGCAGTTCTTC. V and J are TRBV7-3 and TRBJ2-1; weak D call: TRBD1 (6 bases). Germline V gene sequence: CDR1 SGHTA, CDR2 FQGTGA. V dropped 9 bases and J dropped 5 bases, with 14 bases sitting between them. This CDR3 spans 13 amino acids.

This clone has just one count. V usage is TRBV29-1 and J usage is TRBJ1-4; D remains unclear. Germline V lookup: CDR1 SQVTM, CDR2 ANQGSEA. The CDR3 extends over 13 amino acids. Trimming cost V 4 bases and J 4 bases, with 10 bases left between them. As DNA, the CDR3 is TGCAGCGTTGTAGACACTAGTAATGAAAAACTGTTTTTT. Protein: CSVVDTSNEKLFF.

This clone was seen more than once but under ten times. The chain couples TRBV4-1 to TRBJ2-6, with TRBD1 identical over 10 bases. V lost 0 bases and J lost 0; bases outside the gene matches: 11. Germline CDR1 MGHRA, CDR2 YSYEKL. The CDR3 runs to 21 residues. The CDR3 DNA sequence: TGCGCCAGCAGCCAAGAACCGATAGCGGGGACAGGGGCCTCTGGGGCCAACGTCCTGACTTTC. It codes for CASSQEPIAGTGASGANVLTF.

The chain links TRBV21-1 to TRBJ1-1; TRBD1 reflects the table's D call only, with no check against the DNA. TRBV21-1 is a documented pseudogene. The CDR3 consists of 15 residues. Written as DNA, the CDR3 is TGTGCCAGCAGCAAACCGGTTAAGACACTCACTGAAGCTTTCTTT. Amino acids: CASSKPVKTLTEAFF.

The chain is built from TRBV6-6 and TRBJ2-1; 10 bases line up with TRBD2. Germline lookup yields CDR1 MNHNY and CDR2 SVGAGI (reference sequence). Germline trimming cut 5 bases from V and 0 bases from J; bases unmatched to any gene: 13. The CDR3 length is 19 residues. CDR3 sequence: CASSLTGASGRISYNEQFF. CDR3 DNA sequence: TGTGCCAGCAGTCTCACAGGGGCTAGCGGGAGAATCTCCTACAATGAGCAGTTCTTC.

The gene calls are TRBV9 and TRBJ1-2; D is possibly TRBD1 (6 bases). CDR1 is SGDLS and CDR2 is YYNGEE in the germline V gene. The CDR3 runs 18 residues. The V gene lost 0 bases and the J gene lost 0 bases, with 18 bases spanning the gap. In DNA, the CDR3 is TGTGCCAGCAGCGTAGGGGGGCAGGCGGTGGGGACTAACTATGGCTACACCTTC. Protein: CASSVGGQAVGTNYGYTF. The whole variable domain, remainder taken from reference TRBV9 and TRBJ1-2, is DSGVTQTPKHLITATGQRVTLRCSPRSGDLSVYWYQQSLDQGLQFLIQYYNGEERAKGNILERFSAQQFPDLHSELNLSSLELGDSALYFCASSVGGQAVGTNYGYTFGSGTRLTVV.